This TCR beta chain originates from a study of cytomegalovirus exposure and HLA in healthy donors. Study context: Of all 400 or so donors who were genotyped, 75% to 90% belonged to the Caucasian-associated ancestry cluster.

Notes on the study in general: The presence/absence work took it that sequencing depth was about the same across donors. Per a prior analysis, the majority of TCR beta V segments were productive roughly 87% or roughly 30% of the time. Reportedly, cytomegalovirus status was diagnosed with high sensitivity and specificity.

As concerns this clone: Its specificity is not known.

In the PCR, 60 Vbeta and 13 Jbeta primers were used. Measured with immunoSEQ multiplex PCR; TCRdb has only the in-frame clones, and not every one. This sample's clone table lists just over 150,000 clones. The CDR3 sequence is 15 residues long. CDR1 MNHEY and CDR2 SMNVEV come from the germline V gene (reference sequence). V shed 7 bases and J 1 base; nucleotides not matched to a gene: 3. The sequence came from a woman aged 55 to 70 in good health and CMV-seronegative. The sample consisted of PBMCs. The chain employs TRBV27 and TRBJ2-4; TRBD2 agrees at 11 bases. The CDR3 bases are TGTGCCAGCACCTCTAGCGGGAGGGCCAAAAACATTCAGTACTTC. Translation gives CASTSSGRAKNIQYF.